The 13 T cell receptor beta chains listed next were all sequenced from one sample in a study of molecular identifiers for immune sequencing clone quantification. TCRdb reanalysed the PCR reads using MiXCR and keeps one entry per CDR3 protein. The top ten clones hold 3% to 4% of a sample with 45,000 to 60,000 distinct CDR3 sequences, just over 35% of them seen once. The source material was naive CD8+ T cells from blood, with Jurkat cell RNA spiked in. Subset specified: FACS-sorted CD8+CD4-CCR7+CD45RA+ naive T cells. These receptors all stem from a human donor in good health. Some libraries in this study had Jurkat cell RNA spiked in.

A few counts support this clonotype. The V and J genes are TRBV4-1 and TRBJ1-5; D is unclear. Germline assignment: CDR1 MGHRA and CDR2 YSYEKL. V lost 1 base and J 6 bases, leaving 10 bases between the germline ends. The CDR3 covers 14 residues. The CDR3 loop reads CASSQGPAPQPQHF. Here the CDR3 DNA reads TGCGCCAGCAGCCAAGGGCCCGCCCCTCAGCCCCAGCATTTT.

This clonotype was picked up one time. This may stem from a read error, because a much larger clone lies one nucleotide away. The V call is TRBV29-1, the J call TRBJ2-7; D perhaps matches TRBD2 (6 bases). Trimming left V 6 bases short and J 3 bases short, with 21 bases between. Per germline, CDR1 SQVTM and CDR2 ANQGSEA. The CDR3 spans 15 residues. For the CDR3, the DNA is TGCAGCGTGGGCCGTAAAGGAGGGGACCGCTACGAGCAGTACGTC. This translates into CSVGRKGGDRYEQYV.

This clonotype was counted many times. This chain uses TRBV4-3 with TRBJ2-3, with D possibly matching TRBD2 (6 bases). CDR3 length: 15 residues. CDR1 is LGHNA and CDR2 is YSLEER in the germline V gene. V was shortened by 1 base and J by 4 bases, with 12 bases between the two germline ends. The CDR3 DNA is TGCGCCAGCAGCCAAGGGTCTAGGGAGGCAGATACGCAGTATTTT. Its translation: CASSQGSREADTQYF.

This sequence joins TRBV11-2 and TRBJ2-7; 8 nucleotides align to TRBD1. This CDR3 spans 15 amino acids. The V and J ends lost 0 bases and 7 bases, in that order; junction bases with no gene match: 8. Germline lookup yields CDR1 SGHAT and CDR2 FQNNGV. CDR3 in amino acids: CASSLDQSRGHEQYF. In nucleotides, the CDR3 is TGTGCCAGCAGCTTAGATCAGTCCAGGGGGCATGAGCAGTACTTC. Using reference TRBV11-2 and TRBJ2-7 for the parts outside the CDR3, the full variable domain is EAGVAQSPRYKIIEKRQSVAFWCNPISGHATLYWYQQILGQGPKLLIQFQNNGVVDDSQLPKDRFSAERLKGVDSTLKIQPAKLEDSAVYLCASSLDQSRGHEQYFGPGTRLTVT.

This clonotype was found many times. The V call is TRBV13, the J call TRBJ2-5; 8 bases match TRBD1. This CDR3 contains 17 residues. CDR1 and CDR2 (germline): PRHDT, FYEKMQ (reference sequence). V lost 5 bases, J lost 3 bases, and 14 bases stayed unmatched. For the CDR3, the DNA is TGTGCCAGCAGCCCGAACGCCGGGACAGGTGTGAAAGAGACCCAGTACTTC. Its translation: CASSPNAGTGVKETQYF.

The chain joins TRBV29-1 to TRBJ2-7; unclear D gene. CDR1 is SQVTM and CDR2 is ANQGSEA in the germline V gene. Trimming removed 1 base at V and 3 bases at J, with 4 bases between. The CDR3 is made up of 11 amino acids. CDR3 bases: TGCAGCGTTGAAGCCAGCTACGAGCAGTACTTC. It specifies CSVEASYEQYF.

The chain couples TRBV4-2 to TRBJ2-3; D gene ambiguous. Per the germline V gene, CDR1 is LGHNA and CDR2 is YNFKEQ. The CDR3 has 11 amino acids. The ends were cut back, 0 bases at V and 7 bases at J, with 2 bases in the middle. The CDR3 bases are TGTGCCAGCAGCCAAGAATATACGCAGTATTTT. It yields the protein CASSQEYTQYF.

This clonotype was recorded at least ten times. The genes are TRBV11-2 and TRBJ2-7, with D perhaps matching TRBD1 (6 bases). CDR3 length: 14 residues. Germline V gives CDR1 SGHAT, CDR2 FQNNGV. Trimming stripped 5 bases from V and 3 bases from J, with 14 bases between. The CDR3 DNA reads as TGTGCCAGCAGCCCTCCCCGGGACAACTACGAGCAGTACTTC. It is translated as CASSPPRDNYEQYF.

J is TRBJ1-1 and V is TRBV6-5, with a possible D match to TRBD1 (5 bases). CDR1 and CDR2 from the germline V gene are MNHEY and SVGAGI. The CDR3 is 13 amino acids. The V gene lost 10 bases and the J gene lost 1 base, with 13 bases spanning the gap. The CDR3 reads CATQRGGNTEAFF. For the CDR3, the DNA is TGTGCCACCCAAAGGGGAGGGAACACTGAAGCTTTCTTT.

About this clonotype: A much bigger clone sits one base away, suggesting this may be a read error. The J gene is TRBJ2-2, the V gene TRBV5-6; possibly TRBD2 for D (6 bases). Germline CDR1 and CDR2: SGHDT and YYEEEE. Trimming took 1 base from V and 4 from J, leaving 20 bases between them. The CDR3 extends over 18 amino acids. This CDR3 reads CASSLTLAWVIVTGELFF. The CDR3 DNA reads TGTGCCAGCAGCTTGACCCTAGCGTGGGTGATAGTCACCGGGGAGCTGTTTTTT.

V gene TRBV6-2 or TRBV6-3 combines with J gene TRBJ2-5, with D possibly matching TRBD2 (7 bases). Germline CDR1 is MNHEY and CDR2 is SVGEGT. The CDR3 is 14 residues long. Trimming stripped 6 bases from V and 3 bases from J, with 14 bases between. CDR3 nucleotide sequence: TGTGCCAGCAGAACAGGGACTATCGAAGAGACCCAGTACTTC. This sequence encodes CASRTGTIEETQYF.

This clonotype was detected many times. The V call is TRBV5-6, the J call TRBJ2-3, with D perhaps matching TRBD1 or TRBD2 (5 bases each). In germline, CDR1 is SGHDT, CDR2 YYEEEE. V lost 0 bases and J lost 2, with 13 bases in between. The CDR3 loop spans 16 amino acids. The CDR3 is CASSLESGTDTDTQYF. The CDR3, as DNA: TGTGCCAGCAGCTTGGAGTCCGGGACCGACACAGATACGCAGTATTTT.

There are many counts of this clonotype. The chain couples TRBV12-3 or TRBV12-4 to TRBJ2-5; 10 positions match TRBD1. The length of the CDR3 is 15 residues. Trimming took 4 bases from V and 3 from J; bases not matched to a gene: 5. As DNA, the CDR3 is TGTGCCAGCAGTTCCCCGGGACAGGGGAAAGAGACCCAGTACTTC. This codes for CASSSPGQGKETQYF.